This is a list of T cell receptor beta chains from one sample in a study of control samples from healthy donors and cancer patients. Profiling relied on immunoSEQ multiplex PCR, and the TCRdb table lists in-frame clones only, not all of them. The sample carries 170,000 or so clones, approximately 96% recorded once. Sequencing was carried out using blood. The receptors were gathered from a woman in her 40s in good health. The CDR3 runs from the conserved cysteine through the conserved F or W. The D gene is left open where the match is weak. Clone size is not always given. Where it is, it says once, few, many or a class for expanded clones.

TRBJ2-7	-	TRBD1	TRBV20-1	TGCAGTGCTAGTAAAGATGGGACAGGGTCCGCCTACGAGCAGTACTTC	CSASKDGTGSAYEQYF
TRBJ2-2	-	-	TRBV11-3	TGTGCCAGCAGCTTCACCGGGGAGCTGTTTTTT	CASSFTGELFF
TRBJ1-5	-	TRBD1	TRBV19	TGTGCCAGTAGTATTGACAGGGAAGGAAGCCAGCCCCAGCATTTT	CASSIDREGSQPQHF
TRBJ1-5	few	-	TRBV6-5	TGTGCCAGCAGCTCGGACCCTGCCCAGCCCCAGCATTTT	CASSSDPAQPQHF
TRBJ1-6	once	-	TRBV4-1	TGCGCCAGCAGCCAGTTCCCGGTAGGCCTATATAATTCACCCCTCCACTTT	CASSQFPVGLYNSPLHF
TRBJ1-3	-	-	TRBV7-6	TGTGCCAGCAGCTTAAACAGGGTAGGGTCTGGAAACACCATATATTTT	CASSLNRVGSGNTIYF
TRBJ1-1	-	-	TRBV4-2	TGTGCCAGCAGCCAAGTAGAGAAAGACGCTGAAGCTTTCTTT	CASSQVEKDAEAFF
TRBJ2-1	-	-	TRBV2	TGTGCCAGCAGTCCCCTCTCCGGAGTACGCCTTAACAATGAGCAGTTCTTC	CASSPLSGVRLNNEQFF
TRBJ1-4	-	-	TRBV12-3/TRBV12-4	TGTGCCAGCAGCTGGACCACCGGAAAACTGTTTTTT	CASSWTTGKLFF
TRBJ1-5	-	-	TRBV19	TGTGCCAGTAATATCCCGGGACGGCTCATTTTCGGTCAGCCCCAGCATTTT	CASNIPGRLIFGQPQHF
TRBJ2-2	once	TRBD1	TRBV7-9	TGTGCCAGCAGTTCAGGACAGGGGAACACCGGGGAGCTGTTTTTT	CASSSGQGNTGELFF
TRBJ1-1	-	-	TRBV27	TGTGCCAGCAGGCCCCCAGAGGGTGAAGCTTTCTTT	CASRPPEGEAFF
TRBJ1-4	-	-	TRBV4-3	TGCGCCAGCAGCCCGGGACTTCGAACAACTAATGAAAAACTGTTTTTT	CASSPGLRTTNEKLFF
TRBJ1-1	-	-	TRBV19	TGTGCCAGTAGTATAGGTGGAGCAGGGCGGGACGGCACTGAAGCTTTCTTT	CASSIGGAGRDGTEAFF
TRBJ1-5	-	-	TRBV6-1	TGTGCCAGCAGTGAGGGGGGAAGCAATCAGCCCCAGCATTTT	CASSEGGSNQPQHF
TRBJ1-6	once	-	TRBV9	TGTGCCAGCAGCGTCTCTCCGACAGGCGTAGATTCACCCCTCCACTTT	CASSVSPTGVDSPLHF
TRBJ2-1	-	TRBD2	TRBV7-2	TGTGCCAGCAGCCCACTCGCCGGGACTAGCGGGAGTAATGAGCAGTTCTTC	CASSPLAGTSGSNEQFF
TRBJ1-5	-	TRBD1	TRBV27	TGTGCCAGCAGTTCAGGGGGCCTTAGCAATCAGCCCCAGCATTTT	CASSSGGLSNQPQHF
TRBJ2-3	-	TRBD1	TRBV5-1	TGCGCCAGCAGCCAGGGGACAGCTGGAGATACGCAGTATTTT	CASSQGTAGDTQYF
TRBJ2-3	-	TRBD1	TRBV7-2	TGTGCCAGCAGCTTAGACAGGGGCCCACCCAATACGCAGTATTTT	CASSLDRGPPNTQYF
TRBJ2-5	-	-	TRBV9	TGTGCCAGCAGCGTAGGACGGGGGGCCGGGGAGACCCAGTACTTC	CASSVGRGAGETQYF
TRBJ2-2	-	-	TRBV4-3	TGCGCCAGCAGCCTGGACTCGAACACCGGGGAGCTGTTTTTT	CASSLDSNTGELFF
TRBJ2-1	-	TRBD2	TRBV10-3	TGTGCCATCAGTGACCCCGGGACTAGCGGTTACAATGAGCAGTTCTTC	CAISDPGTSGYNEQFF
TRBJ2-1	-	TRBD2	TRBV7-3	TGTGCCAGCAGCCAAACTAGCGGGGGAGGGAATGAGCAGTTCTTC	CASSQTSGGGNEQFF
TRBJ2-1	-	TRBD2	TRBV9	TGTGCCAGCAGCCCTAGCGGGAGGGGAAATGAGCAGTTCTTC	CASSPSGRGNEQFF
TRBJ2-7	once	-	TRBV10-3	TGTGCCATCAGAGAGGGGCCTGCGATTGCCTACGAGCAGTACTTC	CAIREGPAIAYEQYF